The 3 T cell receptor beta chains below come from one sample, sequenced in a study of T cell responses to AZD1222 COVID-19 vaccine. TCRdb's copy holds only in-frame clones and misses some; the assay was immunoSEQ multiplex PCR. The profile shows a few hundred thousand clones, approximately 95% of them singletons. The material was peripheral blood, obtained on day 0 of AZD1222 vaccination. These receptors were taken from an adult in good health.

The rearrangement uses TRBV9 and TRBJ2-7; D perhaps matches TRBD1 (6 bases). CDR1 and CDR2 (germline): SGDLS, YYNGEE. V was shortened by 3 bases and J by 3 bases, with 10 bases between the two germline ends. There are 13 residues in the CDR3. For the CDR3, the DNA is TGTGCCAGCAGCGCTCCGGGACACTACGAGCAGTACTTC. This encodes CASSAPGHYEQYF. The variable domain in full, completed from reference TRBV9 and TRBJ2-7, reads DSGVTQTPKHLITATGQRVTLRCSPRSGDLSVYWYQQSLDQGLQFLIQYYNGEERAKGNILERFSAQQFPDLHSELNLSSLELGDSALYFCASSAPGHYEQYFGPGTRLTVT.

The V and J genes are TRBV28 and TRBJ1-1; possible D gene TRBD1, 5 bases. From germline, CDR1 is MDHEN and CDR2 SYDVKM. There are 14 residues in the CDR3. V lost 6 bases and J lost 10, with 21 bases in between. CDR3 nucleotides: TGTGCCAGCAGCCACCGGGGACGGGTGGCCTCAGCTTTCTTT. Its protein product is CASSHRGRVASAFF.

The chain has TRBV7-2 and TRBJ2-5; D uncertain. Germline CDR1 SGHTA, CDR2 FQGNSA. CDR3 length: 13 amino acids. V gave up 0 bases and J gave up 5 bases, with 7 bases separating them. CDR3 coding DNA: TGTGCCAGCAGCTTAGCGCATGGGGAGACCCAGTACTTC. This gives the protein CASSLAHGETQYF.